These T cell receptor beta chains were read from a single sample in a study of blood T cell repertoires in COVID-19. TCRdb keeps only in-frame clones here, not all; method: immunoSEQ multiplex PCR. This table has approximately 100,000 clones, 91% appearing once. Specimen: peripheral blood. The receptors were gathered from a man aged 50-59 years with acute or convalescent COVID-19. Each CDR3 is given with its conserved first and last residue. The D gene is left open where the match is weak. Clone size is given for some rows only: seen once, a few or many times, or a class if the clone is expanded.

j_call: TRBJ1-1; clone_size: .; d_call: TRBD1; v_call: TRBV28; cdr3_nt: TGTGCCAGCAGTTTAGGGGGACAGGGGGCGATGAGGGCTTTCTTT; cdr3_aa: CASSLGGQGAMRAFF
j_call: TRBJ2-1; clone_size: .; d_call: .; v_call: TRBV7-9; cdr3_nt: TGTGCCAGCAGCTTAGCTCGGGTGAATGAGCAGTTCTTC; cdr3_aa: CASSLARVNEQFF
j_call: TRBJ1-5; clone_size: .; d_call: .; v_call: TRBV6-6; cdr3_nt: TGTGCCAGCAGCCACGGCGGGGGCAATCAGCCCCAGCATTTT; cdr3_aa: CASSHGGGNQPQHF
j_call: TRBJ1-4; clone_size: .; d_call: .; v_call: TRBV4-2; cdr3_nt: TGTGCCAGCAGCCAACCCCCCGCCCCCCAGGAGTTTTTT; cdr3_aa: CASSQPPAPQEFF
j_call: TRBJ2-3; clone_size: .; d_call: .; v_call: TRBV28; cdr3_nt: TGTGCCAGCAGTTTACCGGGGAGCACAGATACGCAGTATTTT; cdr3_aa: CASSLPGSTDTQYF
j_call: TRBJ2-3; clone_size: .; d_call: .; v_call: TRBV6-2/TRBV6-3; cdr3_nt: TGTGCCAGCAGTTACTCAGGCAGGTCCGCCTCGAATACGCAGTATTTT; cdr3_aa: CASSYSGRSASNTQYF
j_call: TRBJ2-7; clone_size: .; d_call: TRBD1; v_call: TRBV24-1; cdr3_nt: TGTGCCACCAGTGATGGGGACAGCTACGAGCAGTACTTC; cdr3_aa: CATSDGDSYEQYF
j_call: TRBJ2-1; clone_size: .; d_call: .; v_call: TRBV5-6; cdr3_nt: TGTGCCAGCAGCTTGGGCCGGGATAAGTTCTTC; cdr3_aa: CASSLGRDKFF
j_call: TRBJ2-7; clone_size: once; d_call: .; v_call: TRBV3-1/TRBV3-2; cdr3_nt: TGTGCCAGCAGCCAAGATACAGGGCGCTACGAGCAGTACTTC; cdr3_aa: CASSQDTGRYEQYF
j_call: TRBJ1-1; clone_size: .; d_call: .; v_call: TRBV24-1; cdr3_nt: TGTGCCACCAGTGGCGGCCAGATGAACACTGAAGCTTTCTTT; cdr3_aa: CATSGGQMNTEAFF
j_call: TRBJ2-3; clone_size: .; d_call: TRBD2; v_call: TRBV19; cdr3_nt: TGTGCCAGTAGTGACAGGGCTAGCGGGGGATTAGATACGCAGTATTTT; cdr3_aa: CASSDRASGGLDTQYF
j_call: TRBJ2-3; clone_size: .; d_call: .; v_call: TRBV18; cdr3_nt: TGTGCCAGCTCATCAACCGGGACAAACTTTACAGATATGCAGTATTTT; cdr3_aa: CASSSTGTNFTDMQYF
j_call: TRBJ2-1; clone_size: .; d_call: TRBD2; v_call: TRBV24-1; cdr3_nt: TGTGCCACCAGTGATGCTAGCGGGGGCTCCTACAATGAGCAGTTCTTC; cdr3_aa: CATSDASGGSYNEQFF
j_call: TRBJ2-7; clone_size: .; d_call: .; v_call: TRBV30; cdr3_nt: TGTGCCTGGGGAACAGGGAACGACGAGCAGTACTTC; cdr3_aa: CAWGTGNDEQYF
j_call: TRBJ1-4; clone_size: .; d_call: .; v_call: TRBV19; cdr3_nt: TGTGCCAGTAGTGTCCGGGTCCATAATGAAAAACTGTTTTTT; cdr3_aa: CASSVRVHNEKLFF
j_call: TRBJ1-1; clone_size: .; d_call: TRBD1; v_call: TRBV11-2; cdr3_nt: TGTGCCAGCAGCCTGGGGACAGTTAACACTGAAGCTTTCTTT; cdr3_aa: CASSLGTVNTEAFF
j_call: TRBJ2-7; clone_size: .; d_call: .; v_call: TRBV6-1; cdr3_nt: TGTGCCAGCAGTGAATACGGGAGTGTCGGACGGGAAGTGATTTACGAGCAGTACTTC; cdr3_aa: CASSEYGSVGREVIYEQYF
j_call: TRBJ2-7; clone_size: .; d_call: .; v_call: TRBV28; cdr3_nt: TGTGCCAGCACGGTAGGCGGCTACGAGCAGTACTTC; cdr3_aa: CASTVGGYEQYF
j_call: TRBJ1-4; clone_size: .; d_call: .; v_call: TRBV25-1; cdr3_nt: TGTGCCAGCAGGCAGACAGGCGGTGAAAAACTGTTTTTT; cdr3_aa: CASRQTGGEKLFF
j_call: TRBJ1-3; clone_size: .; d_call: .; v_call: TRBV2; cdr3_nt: TGTGCCAGCAGGCCCGGACAAATCTCTGGAAACACCATATATTTT; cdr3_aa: CASRPGQISGNTIYF
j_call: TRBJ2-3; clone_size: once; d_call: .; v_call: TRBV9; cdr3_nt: TGTGCCAGCAGCGTCCAAGCAAGGGGCGGCGCAGATACGCAGTATTTT; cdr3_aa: CASSVQARGGADTQYF
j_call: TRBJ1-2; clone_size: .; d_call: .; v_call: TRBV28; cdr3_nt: TGTGCCAGCAGTTTATATCAGGGCACCTATGGCTACACCTTC; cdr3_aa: CASSLYQGTYGYTF
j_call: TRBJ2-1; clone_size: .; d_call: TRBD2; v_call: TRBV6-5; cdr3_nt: TGTGCCAGCAGTTATCTAGCGGGGAGTTACAATGAGCAGTTCTTC; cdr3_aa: CASSYLAGSYNEQFF
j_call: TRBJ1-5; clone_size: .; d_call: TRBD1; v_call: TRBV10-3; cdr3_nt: TGTGCCATCAGTGAGAAGAAACCGGGACAGAGTGATCAGCCCCAGCATTTT; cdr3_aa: CAISEKKPGQSDQPQHF
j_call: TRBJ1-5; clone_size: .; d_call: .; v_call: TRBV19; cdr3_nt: TGTGCCAGTAGTACAGGTCGGGATAGCAATCAGCCCCAGCATTTT; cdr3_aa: CASSTGRDSNQPQHF
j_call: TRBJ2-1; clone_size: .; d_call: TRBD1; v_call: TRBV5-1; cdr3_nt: TGCGCCAGCAGCTTGTCGGACAGGGGGGACAATGAGCAGTTCTTC; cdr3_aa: CASSLSDRGDNEQFF
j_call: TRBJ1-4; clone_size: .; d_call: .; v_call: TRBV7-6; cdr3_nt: TGTGCCAGCAGCTCGCAGAGGGCTAATGAAAAACTGTTTTTT; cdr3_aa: CASSSQRANEKLFF
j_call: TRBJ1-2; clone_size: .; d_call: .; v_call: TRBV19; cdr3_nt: TGTGCCAGTAGTGCAGACCCACAGGGCGGCGGCTACACCTTC; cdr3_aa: CASSADPQGGGYTF
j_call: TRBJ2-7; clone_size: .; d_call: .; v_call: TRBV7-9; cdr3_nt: TGTGCCAGCACCCATGGGAGCAGGGGCTACGAGCAGTACTTC; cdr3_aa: CASTHGSRGYEQYF